Listed below are T cell receptor beta chains from one sample, sequenced in a study of T cell changes during pregnancy in multiple sclerosis. Sequencing used immunoSEQ multiplex PCR; TCRdb keeps in-frame clones, though not all of them. The data hold 85,000 to 130,000 clones, with 90% to 95% observed a single time. Material: peripheral blood, obtained in the second trimester of pregnancy. The receptor set was obtained from a female donor with multiple sclerosis, enrolled in a pregnancy study. Each CDR3 is given with its conserved first and last residue. D genes are given only for firm matches. Size tells how often a clone was seen (once, few, many) or the class of an expanded clone, and some rows leave it out.

>NA|TRBV7-9|TRBJ1-1|TRBD1
TGTGCCAGCAGCTTGACAAGGACAGGGTATCTGAACACTGAAGCTTTCTTT
CASSLTRTGYLNTEAFF
>NA|TRBV9|TRBJ2-1|TRBD1
TGTGCCAGCAGCGTAGCAGGGGGCTCCTACAATGAGCAGTTCTTC
CASSVAGGSYNEQFF
>NA|TRBV27|TRBJ1-1|NA
TGTGCCAGCAAGGATGAGCGGACTCTCACTGAAGCTTTCTTT
CASKDERTLTEAFF
>NA|TRBV4-2|TRBJ2-3|TRBD2
TGTGCCAGCAGCCAAGAACCTAGCGGCAGCACAGATACGCAGTATTTT
CASSQEPSGSTDTQYF
>NA|TRBV21-1|TRBJ1-5|NA
TGTGCCAGCAGCAAAGTCCAACGGGGAAATCAGCCCCAGCATTTT
CASSKVQRGNQPQHF
>NA|TRBV30|TRBJ2-5|NA
TGTGCCTGGAATTTCGCCCGCCGGGAAGAGACCCAGTACTTC
CAWNFARREETQYF
>once|TRBV30|TRBJ2-5|TRBD1
TGTGCCGGGGGACAGGGGGGTAGGGAGACCCAGTACTTC
CAGGQGGRETQYF
>NA|TRBV5-5|TRBJ1-2|NA
TGTGCCAGCAGCTTATTCGTCACGACAGCTAACTATGGCTACACCTTC
CASSLFVTTANYGYTF
>NA|TRBV29-1|TRBJ2-1|NA
TGCAGCGTTGAAAGGGGTCTAACCTACAATGAGCAGTTCTTC
CSVERGLTYNEQFF
>NA|TRBV19|TRBJ2-3|TRBD2
TGTGCCAGTAGTAAACCGGGACTAGAGAGCACAGATACGCAGTATTTT
CASSKPGLESTDTQYF
>NA|TRBV11-2|TRBJ2-5|TRBD2
TGTGCCAGCAGCTTAGATCTCAGGACTAGCGGGAGACACAGGGAGACCCAGTACTTC
CASSLDLRTSGRHRETQYF
>NA|TRBV11-2|TRBJ2-2|NA
TGTGCCAGCAGCTTAAAACTAGCCGGGGAGCTGTTTTTT
CASSLKLAGELFF
>NA|TRBV7-6|TRBJ2-1|NA
TGTGCCAGCAGCCTTCTCCTACAGGCAGATGAGCAGTTCTTC
CASSLLLQADEQFF
>NA|TRBV7-2|TRBJ1-5|NA
TGTGCCAGCAGTCGAGCAGCAGGGGATCAGCCCCAGCATTTT
CASSRAAGDQPQHF
>NA|TRBV13|TRBJ2-3|NA
TGTGCCAGCAGCCCGGAACTAACAGATACGCAGTATTTT
CASSPELTDTQYF
>NA|TRBV19|TRBJ1-5|NA
TGTGCCAGCAGCCGATCCGGACTAAGCAATCAGCCCCAGCATTTT
CASSRSGLSNQPQHF
>few|TRBV5-6|TRBJ1-1|NA
TGTGCCAGCAGCCACGGACTGTGGAACACTGAAGCTTTCTTT
CASSHGLWNTEAFF
>NA|TRBV6-6|TRBJ1-1|NA
TGTGCCAGCAGTTACGGGGGGGGTACTGAAGCTTTCTTT
CASSYGGGTEAFF
>NA|TRBV6-5|TRBJ1-1|TRBD1
TGTGCCAGCAGTTACTCGTCCCAGGGGGCGAAAACTGAAGCTTTCTTT
CASSYSSQGAKTEAFF
>NA|TRBV7-6|TRBJ2-3|TRBD1
TGTGCCAGCACGCTTGGGACAGGACGCACAGATACGCAGTATTTT
CASTLGTGRTDTQYF
>NA|TRBV7-3|TRBJ2-1|TRBD2
TGTGCCAGCAGCCCGGAGGGCGGGAGGGAGGAGCAGTTCTTC
CASSPEGGREEQFF
>NA|TRBV21-1|TRBJ1-1|NA
TGTGCCAGCAGCAAGGACAGACTTAACACTGAAGCTTTCTTT
CASSKDRLNTEAFF
>NA|TRBV5-4|TRBJ1-2|TRBD1
TGTGCCAGCAGCGTGGACAGGGGATATGGCTACACCTTC
CASSVDRGYGYTF
>NA|TRBV15|TRBJ1-1|NA
TGTGCCACCAGCAGAGGGGCAGGGGTGGGGAACACTGAAGCTTTCTTT
CATSRGAGVGNTEAFF
>NA|TRBV19|TRBJ2-2|TRBD1
TGTGCCACACGGGACAGTCAGACCGGGGAGCTGTTTTTT
CATRDSQTGELFF
>NA|TRBV5-4|TRBJ1-1|TRBD1
TGTGCCAGCAGCTCAGACAGGGCGGGGAACACTGAAGCTTTCTTT
CASSSDRAGNTEAFF
>NA|TRBV6-1|TRBJ1-1|NA
TGTGCCAGCAGTGGAGAGACAGGAAACACTGAAGCTTTCTTT
CASSGETGNTEAFF
>NA|TRBV7-6|TRBJ2-2|TRBD2
TGTGCCAGCAGCTTACTGAGCGGGACGCTCCCCCACAACACCGGGGAGCTGTTTTTT
CASSLLSGTLPHNTGELFF
>NA|TRBV27|TRBJ1-1|NA
TGTGCCAGCAGTTTTTACAGGGACAACACTGAAGCTTTCTTT
CASSFYRDNTEAFF
>NA|TRBV5-4|TRBJ1-5|NA
TGTGCCAGCAGCTTTGGAGATCAGCCCCAGCATTTT
CASSFGDQPQHF
>once|TRBV5-1|TRBJ2-1|TRBD1
TGCGCCAGCAGCTACGTACCCCAGGGGGACACTCGATTCTTC
CASSYVPQGDTRFF
>NA|TRBV18|TRBJ2-3|TRBD1
TGTGCCAGCTCACTGAAGACAGGGAAAACAGATACGCAGTATTTT
CASSLKTGKTDTQYF
>NA|TRBV7-3|TRBJ2-3|NA
TGTGCCAGCAGCTTAATCGGACTAACAGATACGCAGTATTTT
CASSLIGLTDTQYF
>NA|TRBV5-1|TRBJ2-5|TRBD1
TGCGCCAGCAGCTTGGAGACAGGGGGGGGTGAGACCCAGTACTTC
CASSLETGGGETQYF
>NA|TRBV19|TRBJ1-2|NA
TGTGCCAGTAGTATGGCGATGACAGGTCGATCGGAAGGCTACACCTTC
CASSMAMTGRSEGYTF
>NA|TRBV15|TRBJ2-7|NA
TGTGCCACCAGCAGAGATCTCTACGAGCAGTACTTC
CATSRDLYEQYF
>NA|TRBV27|TRBJ1-2|TRBD1
TGTGCCAGCAGTTTATCGGGACAGTTAAACTATGGCTACACCTTC
CASSLSGQLNYGYTF
>NA|TRBV9|TRBJ1-2|TRBD1
TGTGCCAGCAGCCCAACAGGGGGCTATGGCTACACCTTC
CASSPTGGYGYTF
>few|TRBV4-1|TRBJ1-1|TRBD1
TGCGCCAGCAGCCAAGTGGGACAGAGGGCTTTCTTT
CASSQVGQRAFF
>NA|TRBV29-1|TRBJ1-1|TRBD1
TGCAGCGCTAGCGCCGGGACAGGGAGGACTGAAGCTTTCTTT
CSASAGTGRTEAFF
>NA|TRBV19|TRBJ1-4|NA
TGTGCCAGTAGTATGGGTCGGGGTGAAAAACTGTTTTTT
CASSMGRGEKLFF
>NA|TRBV18|TRBJ1-5|TRBD1
TGTGCCAGCTCCCGGGGACAGGTGGGATATAGCAATCAGCCCCAGCATTTT
CASSRGQVGYSNQPQHF
>NA|TRBV30|TRBJ1-6|TRBD1
TGTGCCTGGACCGGGGGCAGGGGGAGCTCCTATAATTCACCCCTCCACTTT
CAWTGGRGSSYNSPLHF
>NA|TRBV5-6|TRBJ2-5|TRBD2
TGTGCCAGCAGCCAAGGACTAGCGGGAGTTTGGGAGACCCAGTACTTC
CASSQGLAGVWETQYF
>NA|TRBV2|TRBJ2-5|NA
TGTGCCAGCAGAGAAGGCGGCCAAGAGACCCAGTACTTC
CASREGGQETQYF
>few|TRBV7-9|TRBJ1-1|NA
TGTGCCAGCAGCTTATCGGGGGGCAGGGGATTCGCGGACACTGAAGCTTTCTTT
CASSLSGGRGFADTEAFF
>NA|TRBV4-2|TRBJ1-5|NA
TGTGCCAGCAGCCAAGCAGGGGAGGGTAGCAATCAGCCCCAGCATTTT
CASSQAGEGSNQPQHF
>NA|TRBV28|TRBJ2-7|NA
TGTGCCAGCAGGAGGTCCGGGAATACCTACGAGCAGTACTTC
CASRRSGNTYEQYF
>NA|TRBV7-3|TRBJ2-7|TRBD2
TGTGCCAGCAGCCGAATAGCGGGAGGCGGCGAGCAGTACTTC
CASSRIAGGGEQYF
>NA|TRBV5-1|TRBJ2-7|NA
TGCGCCAGCAGCTTGGGCCAGGGCGGCGAGCAGTACTTC
CASSLGQGGEQYF
>NA|TRBV7-2|TRBJ2-7|TRBD2
TGTGCCAGCAGCTTAGTCCCCGCGTCGCGGGGGGCCTACGAGCAGTACTTC
CASSLVPASRGAYEQYF
>NA|TRBV28|TRBJ1-1|NA
TGTGCCACCTCATCCGGGAACACTGAAGCTTTCTTT
CATSSGNTEAFF
>once|TRBV5-4|TRBJ1-6|TRBD1
TGTGCCAGCAGCTTGGGGACAGGGGAGAGTTCACCCCTCCACTTT
CASSLGTGESSPLHF